Below, 14 T cell receptor beta chains from the same sample are listed, as sequenced in a study of T cell repertoires in cytomegalovirus infection. TCRdb reanalysed the reads using MiXCR and keeps one entry per CDR3 protein. Of a few hundred thousand distinct CDR3 sequences listed, roughly 17% are singletons. The sequenced material came from PBMCs. These receptors all stem from a human donor in good health (CMV status not recorded). Some clones in this sample may be carry-over from other donors' samples.

This clonotype showed up just a few times. This chain connects TRBV19 to TRBJ1-5, with D possibly matching TRBD1 (5 bases). V shed 7 bases and J shed 4 bases, with 8 bases lying between them. This CDR3 region has 12 residues. Germline V lookup: CDR1 LNHDA, CDR2 SQIVND (reference sequence). CDR3 nucleotide sequence: TGTGCCAGTAATGGGGGAAATCAGCCCCAGCATTTT. Translated: CASNGGNQPQHF.

This clonotype was seen more than once but under ten times. This sequence joins TRBV7-8 and TRBJ1-1, with 7 bases lining up with TRBD1. From germline, CDR1 is SGHVS and CDR2 FQNEAQ. CDR3 length equals 15 residues. After removal of 3 bases from V and 0 bases from J, the junction contained 4 bases not matched to a gene. CDR3: CASSFQDRLNTEAFF. The CDR3 DNA sequence: TGTGCCAGCAGCTTCCAGGACAGGTTGAACACTGAAGCTTTCTTT.

This clonotype has just a few counts. The chain couples TRBV19 to TRBJ2-2; 10 bases are shared with TRBD1. Germline CDR1 reads LNHDA; CDR2 reads SQIVND (reference sequence). This CDR3 region has 21 residues. V lost 3 bases, J lost 6 bases, and 22 bases stayed unmatched. This CDR3 reads CASSIRWDRGRGEQYSGELFF. The CDR3 nucleotides are TGTGCCAGTAGTATCCGGTGGGACAGGGGACGGGGCGAACAGTATTCCGGGGAGCTGTTTTTT.

This clonotype was counted ten times or more. The rearrangement links TRBV12-3 or TRBV12-4 to TRBJ2-1; a weak D match, TRBD1 (6 bases). V was trimmed by 6 bases and J by 8 bases, leaving 20 bases between them. The CDR3 totals 15 residues. The CDR3 DNA follows: TGTGCCAGCAGCTTCCAGGGACATGGAGTCTATGAGCAGTTCTTC. Translated: CASSFQGHGVYEQFF.

This clonotype was observed a handful of times. V and J are TRBV18 and TRBJ2-3, with D possibly matching TRBD1 (5 bases). Trimming removed 3 bases from V and 6 bases from J, with 10 bases in between. The germline V gene encodes CDR1 KGHSH and CDR2 LQKENI. The CDR3 has 13 amino acids. The chain's CDR3 is CASSPYSGDTQYF. The CDR3 DNA is TGTGCCAGCTCACCGTACTCAGGGGATACGCAGTATTTT. The full variable domain, rest sourced from reference TRBV18 and TRBJ2-3, is NAGVMQNPRHLVRRRGQEARLRCSPMKGHSHVYWYRQLPEEGLKFMVYLQKENIIDESGMPKERFSAEFPKEGPSILRIQQVVRGDSAAYFCASSPYSGDTQYFGPGTRLTVL.

The V and J genes are TRBV5-4 and TRBJ2-1, with 11 positions matching TRBD2. The CDR3 is 17 residues long. J gave up 4 bases and V 0 bases, and 6 bases lay outside the gene matches. Germline V CDR1 and CDR2: SGHNT, YYREEE (reference sequence). CDR3 DNA: TGTGCCAGCAGCTTGGGGGCCGTAGCGGGGGGGTACAATGAGCAGTTCTTC. It codes for CASSLGAVAGGYNEQFF.

V and J are TRBV11-2 and TRBJ1-6; D gene unclear. CDR1 is SGHAT, CDR2 FQNNGV, per germline. Trimming removed 7 bases at V and 0 bases at J, with 16 bases between. The CDR3 is made up of 17 amino acids. DNA of the CDR3: TGTGCCAGCACCTTCACCGCGGGAGGCTCCTATAATTCACCCCTCCACTTT. Residues: CASTFTAGGSYNSPLHF.

This clonotype was seen a few times. The rearrangement links TRBV20-1 to TRBJ1-2; D is perhaps TRBD1 (6 bases). V was pared by 4 bases and J by 2 bases, with 8 bases between. The CDR3 extends over 12 amino acids. The germline V gene has CDR1 DFQATT and CDR2 SNEGSKA (reference sequence). The CDR3 region has the DNA TGCAGTGCTACCGGACAGAACTATGGCTACACCTTC. Its translation: CSATGQNYGYTF.

This clonotype was found a few times. The chain couples TRBV25-1 to TRBJ2-5, with 8 bases matching TRBD1. The CDR3 loop spans 17 amino acids. From germline, CDR1 is MGHDK and CDR2 SYGVNS. V trimming: 4 bases; J trimming: 5 bases; junction bases outside the gene matches: 15. This CDR3 is CASSGEPTGVGLETQYF. In DNA, the CDR3 is TGTGCCAGCAGTGGGGAACCGACAGGGGTAGGATTGGAGACCCAGTACTTC.

The genes are TRBV20-1 and TRBJ1-4; no definite D call. Trimming left V 4 bases short and J 4 bases short, with 10 bases between. The CDR3 is 13 amino acids. In germline, CDR1 is DFQATT, CDR2 SNEGSKA (reference sequence). The CDR3 sequence is CSANSLNNEKLFF. CDR3 DNA sequence: TGCAGTGCTAACAGCTTGAATAATGAAAAACTGTTTTTT.

This clonotype was seen repeatedly, ten times or more. The chain recombines TRBV7-2 with TRBJ1-5; 12 bases are shared with TRBD1. With 5 bases clipped from V and 6 bases from J, the junction kept 5 bases outside the gene matches. This CDR3 is 15 amino acids long. Germline assignment: CDR1 SGHTA and CDR2 FQGNSA. CDR3 in amino acids: CASSMGTGGGQPQHF. As DNA, the CDR3 is TGTGCCAGCAGCATGGGGACAGGGGGCGGTCAGCCCCAGCATTTT.

This clonotype has just a few counts. The gene calls are TRBV20-1 and TRBJ1-6; possible D gene TRBD1, 6 bases. V was clipped by 4 bases and J by 10 bases, with 23 bases between them. The CDR3 loop spans 16 amino acids. Germline CDR1 is DFQATT and CDR2 is SNEGSKA (reference sequence). This CDR3 is CSATLGLGGPGSPLHF. CDR3 bases: TGCAGTGCTACCCTGGGGTTAGGGGGGCCGGGATCACCCCTCCACTTT.

V usage is TRBV4-1 and J usage is TRBJ2-2; D is possibly TRBD1 (6 bases). This CDR3 region has 14 residues. Germline CDR1 and CDR2: MGHRA and YSYEKL. V was pared by 1 base and J by 7 bases, with 10 bases between. The CDR3 sequence: CASSQVSGDGELFF. The CDR3 coding sequence is TGCGCCAGCAGCCAAGTTTCAGGGGACGGGGAGCTGTTTTTT.

V and J are TRBV28 and TRBJ2-3, with D possibly TRBD2 on 6 matching bases. V was clipped by 3 bases and J by 0 bases, with 19 bases between them. Per germline, CDR1 MDHEN and CDR2 SYDVKM. This CDR3 is 18 amino acids long. The CDR3 loop reads CASSFIADTSPSTDTQYF. CDR3 DNA sequence: TGTGCCAGCAGTTTCATAGCGGATACTTCCCCTAGCACAGATACGCAGTATTTT. Full variable domain (remainder filled in from reference TRBV28 and TRBJ2-3): DVKVTQSSRYLVKRTGEKVFLECVQDMDHENMFWYRQDPGLGLRLIYFSYDVKMKEKGDIPEGYSVSREKKERFSLILESASTNQTSMYLCASSFIADTSPSTDTQYFGPGTRLTVL.